The entry below describes one T cell receptor beta chain. Each CDR3 protein gets one entry after TCRdb re-called the 5' RACE reads with MiXCR. The top ten hold around 14% of the sample, which has fewer than 60,000 distinct CDR3 sequences, 9.3% seen once. This sample was included in a study of early T cells in non-severe SARS-CoV-2 infection. This CDR3 spans 13 amino acids. The germline gives CDR1 WSHSY, CDR2 SAAADI. The ends were cut back, 7 bases at V and 2 bases at J, with 8 bases in the middle. The clonotype was recovered from an adult who was a healthcare worker with PCR-confirmed SARS-CoV-2 infection or an uninfected control (not recorded which). The J gene is TRBJ1-4, the V gene TRBV10-2; D gene uncertain. The sample comprised whole blood. For the CDR3, the DNA is TGCGCCAGCACGGGGTATACTAATGAAAAACTGTTTTTT. Translating it yields CASTGYTNEKLFF.